Listed here are 10 T cell receptor beta chains from one sample, sequenced in a study of T cells in Graves' hyperthyroidism and ophthalmopathy. Template material for amplifying TCR beta CDR3 regions consisted of RNA transcripts. HTBI primers were used for first-round RT-PCR of the TCR CDR3. MiXCR was run by TCRdb on the multiplex PCR reads, yielding one entry per CDR3 protein. Among 300,000 to 350,000 distinct CDR3 sequences listed, over 15% were seen once. Material for sequencing was blood. These receptor sequences come from a woman in her forties or fifties with Graves' hyperthyroidism.

The chain recombines TRBV18 with TRBJ1-2, with D unclear. Trimming took 3 bases from V and 8 from J, leaving 16 bases between them. The CDR3 is made up of 14 amino acids. Per the germline V gene, CDR1 is KGHSH and CDR2 is LQKENI. The CDR3 region has the DNA TGTGCCAGCTCACCTTTTGAGGCGTCTAGAGGCTACACCTTC. It is translated as CASSPFEASRGYTF.

This clonotype has at least ten counts. CDR3 DNA: TGTGCCAGCAGGGTCGACAGGTTAGAGACCCAGTACTTC. Translated, it gives CASRVDRLETQYF. This sequence joins TRBV6-2 or TRBV6-3 and TRBJ2-5; the D gene is possibly TRBD1 (6 bases). There are 13 residues in the CDR3. CDR1 is MNHEY and CDR2 is SVGEGT in the germline V gene. Trimming took off 6 bases at V and 4 bases at J, with 12 bases between the two ends.

This clonotype was detected a few times. The rearrangement links TRBV18 to TRBJ1-3, with D unclear. The CDR3 has 18 amino acids. Germline lookup yields CDR1 KGHSH and CDR2 LQKENI. V lost 2 bases to trimming and J lost 6 bases, with 23 bases between them. The chain's CDR3 is CASSPIKSPGSLENTIYF. The CDR3 DNA reads TGTGCCAGCTCACCAATCAAGTCCCCGGGATCACTCGAAAACACCATATATTTT.

This chain connects TRBV28 to TRBJ1-5, with D perhaps TRBD1 (5 bases). The CDR3 covers 15 residues. CDR1 and CDR2 (germline): MDHEN, SYDVKM. The V end lost 3 bases, the J end lost 3 bases, and 12 bases lay between the germline ends. The CDR3 sequence is CASSLEGPLNQPQHF. The CDR3 DNA reads TGTGCCAGCAGTTTGGAGGGGCCTCTCAATCAGCCCCAGCATTTT.

V and J are TRBV20-1 and TRBJ2-1; perhaps TRBD2 as D (5 bases). This CDR3 contains 10 residues. Looked up from germline, CDR1 is DFQATT and CDR2 is SNEGSKA (reference sequence). V shed 3 bases and J shed 13 bases, with 10 bases lying between them. CDR3 bases: TGCAGTGCTAGCCCCCGGGGACAGTTCTTC. Translated: CSASPRGQFF.

This chain links TRBV24-1 with TRBJ2-1; D might be TRBD1 (6 bases). CDR3 length equals 14 residues. Per the germline V gene, CDR1 is KGHDR and CDR2 is SFDVKD. The V gene lost 4 bases and the J gene lost 9 bases, with 15 bases spanning the gap. CDR3 DNA: TGTGCCACCAGTGACCTGACAGGTCGATCTGAGCAGTTCTTC. Encoded protein: CATSDLTGRSEQFF.

This clonotype was seen at least ten times. The chain employs TRBV6-1 and TRBJ2-5; TRBD2 agrees at 11 bases. J lost 6 bases, V lost 6 bases, and 21 bases had no gene match. CDR3 size: 19 residues. The V gene's germline CDR1 is MNHNS and CDR2 SASEGT. In DNA form, the CDR3 reads TGTGCCAGCAGCACCCCTATTCCTAAGGGACTAGCGGCCGAACAGACCCAGTACTTC. Translating it yields CASSTPIPKGLAAEQTQYF.

This clonotype was seen a handful of times. The chain carries TRBV9 and TRBJ1-1; D unclear. Per germline, CDR1 SGDLS and CDR2 YYNGEE. The V end lost 0 bases, the J end lost 1 base, and 10 bases lay between the germline ends. This CDR3 has 15 residues. This CDR3 reads CASSVGDSANTEAFF. CDR3 in DNA: TGTGCCAGCAGCGTAGGGGATTCGGCGAACACTGAAGCTTTCTTT. Full variable domain (outside the CDR3, taken from reference TRBV9 and TRBJ1-1): DSGVTQTPKHLITATGQRVTLRCSPRSGDLSVYWYQQSLDQGLQFLIQYYNGEERAKGNILERFSAQQFPDLHSELNLSSLELGDSALYFCASSVGDSANTEAFFGQGTRLTVV.

In its sample, this clonotype was seen many times. The V gene is TRBV6-2 or TRBV6-3, the J gene TRBJ1-2; a weak D match, TRBD1 (6 bases). The germline CDR1 and CDR2 sequences are MNHEY and SVGEGT. The CDR3 has 14 residues. The V end was cut by 2 bases, the J end by 4 bases, with 11 bases between. The CDR3 DNA follows: TGTGCCAGCAGTTACGGGGGCAGGATCTATGGCTACACCTTC. It codes for CASSYGGRIYGYTF.

The rearrangement joins TRBV6-2 or TRBV6-3 to TRBJ1-6; possibly TRBD1 for D (5 bases). Germline lookup yields CDR1 MNHEY and CDR2 SVGEGT. There are 15 residues in the CDR3. The germline V and J ends were trimmed by 5 bases and 7 bases, with 15 bases remaining between them. CDR3: CASSMGGAENSPLHF. Here the CDR3 DNA reads TGTGCCAGCAGTATGGGAGGGGCGGAGAATTCACCCCTCCACTTT.